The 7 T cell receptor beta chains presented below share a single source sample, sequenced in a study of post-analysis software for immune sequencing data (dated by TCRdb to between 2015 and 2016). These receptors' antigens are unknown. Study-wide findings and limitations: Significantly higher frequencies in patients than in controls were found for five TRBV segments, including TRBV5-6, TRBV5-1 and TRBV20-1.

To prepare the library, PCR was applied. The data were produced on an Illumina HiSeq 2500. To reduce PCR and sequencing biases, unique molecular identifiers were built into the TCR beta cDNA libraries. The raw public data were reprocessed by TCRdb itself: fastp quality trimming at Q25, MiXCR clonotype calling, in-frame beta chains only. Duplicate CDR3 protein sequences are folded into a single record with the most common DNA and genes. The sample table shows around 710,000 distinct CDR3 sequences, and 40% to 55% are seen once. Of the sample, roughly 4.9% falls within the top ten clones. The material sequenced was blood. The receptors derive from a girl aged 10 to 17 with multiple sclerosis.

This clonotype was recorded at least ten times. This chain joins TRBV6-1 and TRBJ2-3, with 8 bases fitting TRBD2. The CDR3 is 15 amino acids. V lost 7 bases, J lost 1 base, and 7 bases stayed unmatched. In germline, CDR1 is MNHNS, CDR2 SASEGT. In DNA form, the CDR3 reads TGTGCCAGCATTACTAGCGGTCCTCGCACAGATACGCAGTATTTT. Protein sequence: CASITSGPRTDTQYF.

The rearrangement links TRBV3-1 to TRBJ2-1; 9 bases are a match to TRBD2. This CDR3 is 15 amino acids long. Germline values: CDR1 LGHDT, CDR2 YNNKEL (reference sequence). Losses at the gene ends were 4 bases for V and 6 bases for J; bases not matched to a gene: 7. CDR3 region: CASSLLAGDINEQFF. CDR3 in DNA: TGTGCCAGCAGCCTACTAGCGGGCGACATCAATGAGCAGTTCTTC.

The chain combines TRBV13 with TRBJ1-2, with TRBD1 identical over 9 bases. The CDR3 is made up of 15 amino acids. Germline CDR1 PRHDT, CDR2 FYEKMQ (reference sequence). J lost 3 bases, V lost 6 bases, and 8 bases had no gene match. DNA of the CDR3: TGTGCCAGCAGTACCGGGACAGGGACCTACTATGGCTACACCTTC. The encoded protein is CASSTGTGTYYGYTF.

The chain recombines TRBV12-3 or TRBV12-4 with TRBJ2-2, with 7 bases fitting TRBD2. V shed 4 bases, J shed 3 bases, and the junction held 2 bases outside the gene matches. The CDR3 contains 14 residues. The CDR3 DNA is TGTGCCAGCAGTTGGGGGGGAGACACCGGGGAGCTGTTTTTT. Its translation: CASSWGGDTGELFF.

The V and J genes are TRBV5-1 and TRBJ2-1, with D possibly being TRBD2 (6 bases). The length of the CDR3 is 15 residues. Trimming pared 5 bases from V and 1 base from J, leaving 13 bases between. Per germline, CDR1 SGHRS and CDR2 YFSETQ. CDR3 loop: CASSTGRGSYNEQFF. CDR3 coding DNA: TGCGCCAGCAGTACCGGGAGAGGGTCCTACAATGAGCAGTTCTTC.

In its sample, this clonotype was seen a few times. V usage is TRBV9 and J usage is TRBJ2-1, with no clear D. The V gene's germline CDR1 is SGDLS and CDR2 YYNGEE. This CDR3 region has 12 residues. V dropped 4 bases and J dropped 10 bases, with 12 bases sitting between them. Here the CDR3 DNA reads TGTGCCAGCAGCCCCCCCGAGGCGGAGCAGTTCTTC. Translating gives CASSPPEAEQFF.

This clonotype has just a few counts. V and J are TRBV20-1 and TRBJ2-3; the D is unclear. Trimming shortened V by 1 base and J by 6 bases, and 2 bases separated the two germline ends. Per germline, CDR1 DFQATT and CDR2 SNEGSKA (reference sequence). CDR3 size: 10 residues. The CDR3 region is CSARVDTQYF. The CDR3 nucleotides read TGCAGTGCTAGAGTGGATACGCAGTATTTT.